The entry below gives a single T cell receptor beta chain sequence along with its context. Antigen unknown. The sample is drawn from a study of T cell repertoires in cytomegalovirus infection. As for the study in general: The authors relied on CMV epitopes, both recently identified HLA-C-restricted and well-studied HLA-B-restricted. Indications of both CMV infection and matching HLA type were provided by public TCR beta signatures. Study findings and constraints: The cumulative frequency of public TCR beta families identified carriers of CMV plus the relevant HLA.

TCRdb reprocessed the reads with MiXCR, giving one entry per CDR3 protein. The sample includes 400,000 to 600,000 distinct CDR3 sequences, approximately 42% of them seen just once. This CDR3 region has 15 residues. Germline lookup yields CDR1 LNHDA and CDR2 SQIVND (reference sequence). V gave up 9 bases and J gave up 0 bases; unmatched junction bases: 7. This receptor was taken from a human donor in good health (CMV status not recorded). Some clones in this sample may be carry-over from other donors' samples. Sequenced here: cultured PBMCs, sampled from culture after CMV antigen stimulation. The chain joins TRBV19 to TRBJ1-3; 8 bases map to TRBD1. For the CDR3, the DNA is TGTGCCAGCCTCCGGGACAGGAGCTCTGGAAACACCATATATTTT. Translated, it gives CASLRDRSSGNTIYF.